The clone carrying this T cell receptor beta chain was counted ten times or more. The sample's treatment: PENTA 11 planned treatment interruption arm or continuous ART arm. At least 24 weeks of at least three-drug ART, in children 2 to 15 years. These data belong to a study of HIV-infected children after antiretroviral therapy interruption. Unique molecular identifiers were included in an RNA-based 3' RACE TCR library. TCRdb re-called the 3' RACE reads through MiXCR, storing one row per CDR3 protein. This sample has roughly 16,000 distinct CDR3 sequences, with about 3% found just once. V dropped 8 bases and J dropped 0 bases, with 14 bases sitting between them. Germline CDR1 is MDHEN and CDR2 is SYDVKM. The CDR3 sequence is 15 residues long.

The sequence came from a pool of human donors with HIV. V and J are TRBV28 and TRBJ2-1; D gene ambiguous. The sample was CD45RO+ CD8+ T cells from PBMCs, pooled from several time points, taken from a donor given antiretroviral therapy, either interrupted or continuous. Documented subset: memory CD8+ CD45RO+ CD45RA- T cells. CDR3 in amino acids: CASSKTTGSYNEQFF. CDR3 coding DNA: TGTGCCAGCTCAAAGACGACTGGCTCCTACAATGAGCAGTTCTTC.